One TCR beta chain is described in this entry. Its antigen has not been determined. Per-base qualities were not stored, and no clone one base away is much larger. This record belongs to a study of Graves' ophthalmopathy and Graves' hyperthyroidism listed by TCRdb under 2018. Broadly, across the study: Peripheral blood samples were taken at the time of initial diagnosis, before any treatment was given. The study used signatures of the TCR beta repertoire to tell Graves' ophthalmopathy apart from Graves' hyperthyroidism and to predict which patients would progress to ophthalmopathy. In total, around 140 blood samples were TCR-sequenced: approximately 40 ophthalmopathy, 80 or so hyperthyroidism and some 17 hyperthyroidism-to-ophthalmopathy patients. To explore V-J signatures that distinguish ophthalmopathy from hyperthyroidism, a discovery set of 100 patients was enrolled, made up of around 44 with ophthalmopathy and 57 with stable hyperthyroidism. For independent validation, a separate cohort was made up of approximately 19 hyperthyroidism patients plus 17 patients who later progressed from hyperthyroidism to ophthalmopathy. In about six hyperthyroidism patients, the T-cell repertoires found in thyroid tissue were compared with those found in blood. Following sample collection, hyperthyroidism patients were given methimazole at a starting dose of 30 mg daily, and ophthalmopathy patients were given high-dose intravenous methylprednisolone.

TCR beta CDR3 regions were amplified from RNA transcripts for repertoire sequencing. The first round of RT-PCR was done with HTBI primers and the Qiagen OneStep RT-PCR kit, and was followed by a second round of multiplex PCR, then size selection and purification. Libraries were sequenced paired-end with 100 bp reads on an Illumina HiSeq2000. Processing in the source paper ran as follows. Reads were processed with SOAPnuke, discarding reads with adapters, uncalled bases, mean Phred below 15, or no exact constant-primer or identifier match. COPE v1.2.5 was used to merge high-quality paired reads. Clonotypes were defined as unique nucleotide sequences and were aligned to IMGT TRB V, D and J references using MiTCR v1.1. Analysis was restricted to V-J combinations with a frequency above 0.0001, which covered roughly 99% of repertoires. For each V-J combination, a TCR clonal expansion and chaos score was defined as the ratio of F50 clonal expansion to chaos observed in the TCRdist matrix. Welch's t-statistics and random forest were used to reduce features to about a dozen V-J combinations, which were fed into a naive Bayes classifier. The similarity between thyroid and blood repertoires was quantified using the Morisita-Horn index. Starting from the raw public reads, TCRdb applied fastp trimming at Q25, assembled clones with MiXCR and retained in-frame beta chains. Each entry is one CDR3 protein sequence, shown with its most common DNA and genes. Clone size and V and J calls follow TCRdb, not the original study. This sample comprises 650,000 to 900,000 distinct CDR3 sequences, 40% of them detected only once. 44% of the sample is held by the ten biggest clonotypes.

The CDR3 sequence holds 11 residues, the cysteine and phenylalanine included. Of the read, only the CDR3 DNA is kept; its 33 bases are in frame from base 1. Trimming costs V 8 bases and J 8 bases, and their ends lie 13 bases apart. CDR1 and CDR2 are drawn from the germline V gene (reference sequence): SEHNR, FQNEAQ. The ophthalmopathy patients had moderately to severely active disease, with a Clinical Activity Score of 3 or higher, a NOSPECS grade of 4 or higher, and a disease duration of less than 3 months. Patients were excluded if they had other autoimmune diseases, uncontrolled infections, pregnancy or lactation. Clinical symptoms, serum thyroxine, TRAb, thyroid ultrasound and orbital computed tomography were used for diagnosis. PBMCs were isolated from 10 ml of fresh peripheral blood by Ficoll-Paque density gradient centrifugation. Total RNA was extracted using Trizol reagent, and RNA quality was checked on an Agilent 2100 Bioanalyzer.

Overall study results and their limits: Most of the expanded thyroid clonotypes with a frequency above 0.001 were also detected in blood, and it was suggested that the thyroid immune response may be reflected by blood repertoires. No statistical method was used to set the sample size in advance, and the investigators knew which group each participant was assigned to. In validation, the model predicted ophthalmopathy progression with 55% to 71% sensitivity and around 72% specificity; around twelve predicted patients were CT-confirmed with GO in a median of roughly 6.8 months. In cross-validation, the 13-signature model distinguished ophthalmopathy from stable hyperthyroidism with around 90% sensitivity and 81.08% specificity, while in the test set the corresponding values were about 79% and 69%.

This TCR derives from an adult man with Graves' ophthalmopathy. Sequenced: peripheral blood. The receptor chain draws on TRBV7-9 and TRBJ2-7; the D gene lacks a confident call. In nucleotides, the sequence is TGTGCCAGCGAATTAGATTACAAGCAGTACTTC. It specifies CASELDYKQYF.